This entry concerns a single T cell receptor beta chain. No cognate antigen has been identified for it. The record has no base qualities; no much larger clone is one base away. This sample stems from a study of T cell repertoires and HLA-DP antigens (dated by TCRdb to the late 2010s). Study-level background: The study used an in vitro model of CD4+ T cell alloreactivity against allogeneic HLA-DP presented by transduced HeLa cells. One alloantigen differed from self by one peptide-binding groove amino acid, whereas the other differed by ten, modelling structurally similar versus dissimilar alloantigens. Average DNA input was about 0.2 ug for sorted CD137+CD4+ samples, compared with about 1,100 ng for pre-culture CD4+ samples. Of the three donors, two were male and one was female, with ages ranging from the 18-to-29 band to the 60-to-69 band.

The germline V gene specifies SGHTA as CDR1 and FQGNSA as CDR2. The CDR3 runs 14 amino acids, cysteine and phenylalanine included. The retained sequence is limited to the CDR3, 42 bases, with the frame set at the first base. V drops 3 bases and J drops 0 bases, leaving 3 bases in between. Findings and caveats that apply to the study as a whole: Clonality of sorted CD137+ cells was similar against both alloantigens (roughly 0.4) and much higher than in pre-culture samples (approximately 0.039). The study was limited by having only three donors, by relying on a non-physiological HeLa antigen-presenting system, and by using total CD4+ responder cells. Separate analysis of naive and memory CD4+ repertoires was not performed. An average cumulative frequency of roughly 39% against one allele and 50.6% against the other was found for clones undetected before culture.

Untouched CD4+ T cells were isolated from Ficoll-separated PBMC through negative selection with magnetic beads, and an average purity of approximately 98% was reached. Using magnetic beads, untouched CD4+ T cells were isolated from Ficoll-separated PBMC at around 98% purity, with only negligible CD8+ contamination. Peripheral blood mononuclear cells were supplied by the buffy coats of a few healthy blood donors, who served as the study donors. All three donors were CMV seronegative. The DNeasy Blood & Tissue Kit was used for extraction of genomic DNA. TCRB sequencing was performed on genomic DNA from sorted CD137+CD4+ cells and pre-culture CD4+ baseline samples from each subject. The immunoSEQ multiplex PCR, with forward primers for 54 TRBV segments and reverse primers for 13 TRBJ segments, was used to amplify TCRB CDR3 regions. Pre-culture CD4+ samples were sequenced at deep resolution, targeting 200,000 T cell genomes. Sequencing of amplicons was performed on an Illumina HiSeq System, and 87 bp reads covering the CDR3 were generated. The authors' pipeline ran thus. PCR and sequencing errors in the reads were corrected, and alignment to IMGT reference sequences was used to define CDR3 regions. Synthetic template pools were used to estimate counts of templates and unique rearrangements. Clonality was computed as 1 minus Pielou's evenness. Richness was estimated with the Daley-Smith estimator. Morisita's index was used to measure repertoire overlap. A clone counted as low-abundance if it appeared in cultured samples but went undetected in the pre-culture repertoire of the same donor. TCRdb provides this immuneACCESS table in a form limited to in-frame rearrangements. Some clones are lacking; in checked studies, under half of them reflect an unresolved V gene, and why the rest are absent is not known. V, J and clone size derive from that table, while D and trimming were established from the DNA sequence. For this sample there are some 120,000 clones; 80% to 95% appear just once. The ten largest clones represent around 0.3% of the sample.

The chain uses TRBV7-2 and TRBJ2-6, with the D gene not confidently named. The receptor's source is a woman aged 18-35 years in good health and CMV-seronegative. Sample: CD4+ T cells from PBMCs. The sequenced DNA is TGTGCCAGCAGCTTTGGCTCTGGGGCCAACGTCCTGACTTTC. This yields the protein CASSFGSGANVLTF.